This TCR beta chain was documented in a study of neurological immune-mediated disorders. Broader study findings: One cluster of related CDR3 sequences contained, by phylogenetic grouping, the repertoires of 18 of 34 multiple sclerosis patients and formed a possible signature.

This clonotype was recorded many times. Its antigen is currently unknown. This CDR3 is built from 16 residues. Unmatched junction bases numbered 5, after V lost 4 bases and J lost 0 bases. Per germline, CDR1 SGHVS and CDR2 FQNEAQ. In each sequencing run, over 170 million TCR-beta sequences were generated from 15-18 subjects. MiXCR, run by TCRdb on the 5' RACE reads, gives a single entry per CDR3 protein. This sample yields 54,000 or so distinct CDR3 sequences, of which approximately 4% are seen a single time; about 3% belongs to the top ten. The V gene is TRBV7-8, the J gene TRBJ2-3, with TRBD2 matching 9 bases. This TCR was sampled from a woman aged 25 to 39 with multiple sclerosis. Sequenced input: PBMCs. The CDR3 sequence is CASSSGLASSTDTQYF. The CDR3 nucleotides are TGTGCCAGCAGCTCAGGACTAGCGTCTAGCACAGATACGCAGTATTTT.